This entry lists 7 T cell receptor beta chains sequenced from one sample in a study of somatic mutations in cytotoxic T cells in rheumatoid arthritis. The table came from immunoSEQ multiplex PCR; TCRdb's copy has only in-frame clones and leaves some out. The repertoire has tens of thousands of clones, 86% of them found once; the top ten carry 15% to 20%. Sequenced material: CD8+ T cells sorted from blood. The receptors stem from a woman between 50 and 59 years old in good health.

The rearrangement uses TRBV6-6 and TRBJ2-1; 8 bases are shared with TRBD2. The CDR3 is 16 amino acids. In germline, CDR1 is MNHNY, CDR2 SVGAGI (reference sequence). The V segment lost 2 bases and the J segment 5 bases; nucleotides outside the gene matches: 8. CDR3 sequence: CASSYGTGTRDNEQFF. Here the CDR3 DNA reads TGTGCCAGCAGTTACGGGACCGGGACTAGGGACAATGAGCAGTTCTTC.

The rearrangement links TRBV23-1 to TRBJ1-2; 9 bases align to TRBD1. TRBV23-1 is assigned to the ORF class and has an uncertain function. The CDR3 is made up of 16 amino acids. Trimming took 6 bases from V and 2 from J; bases not matched to a gene: 10. DNA of the CDR3: TGCGCCAGCAGCCGGGACAGGGCTAGAGAGAACTATGGCTACACCTTC. Translating gives CASSRDRARENYGYTF.

DNA of the CDR3: TGCGCCAGCAGCTCCTGGGGGACAGCCTACGAGCAGTACTTC. The encoded protein is CASSSWGTAYEQYF. The J gene is TRBJ2-7, the V gene TRBV5-1; 7 positions match TRBD1. This CDR3 comprises 14 residues. Germline CDR1 SGHRS, CDR2 YFSETQ. Germline trimming cut 3 bases from V and 2 bases from J; bases unmatched to any gene: 5. Full variable domain (outside the CDR3, taken from reference TRBV5-1 and TRBJ2-7): KAGVTQTPRYLIKTRGQQVTLSCSPISGHRSVSWYQQTPGQGLQFLFEYFSETQRNKGNFPGRFSGRQFSNSRSEMNVSTLELGDSALYLCASSSWGTAYEQYFGPGTRLTVT.

This chain connects TRBV4-3 to TRBJ1-1, with D hard to call. This CDR3 is built from 15 residues. V lost 0 bases and J lost 0, with 8 bases in between. Germline loops: CDR1 LGHNA, CDR2 YSLEER. CDR3 loop: CASSQDSPLNTEAFF. DNA of the CDR3: TGCGCCAGCAGCCAAGATTCCCCCCTGAACACTGAAGCTTTCTTT.

The chain couples TRBV18 to TRBJ1-4; D is unresolved. The CDR3 totals 19 residues. The V end lost 6 bases, the J end lost 4 bases, and 27 bases lay between the germline ends. CDR1 KGHSH and CDR2 LQKENI come from the germline V gene. The CDR3 DNA sequence: TGTGCCAGCTCCCGATACCCCCCGAGCTTACACGAGCTTAATGAAAAACTGTTTTTT. As protein: CASSRYPPSLHELNEKLFF.

This sequence joins TRBV9 and TRBJ2-2, with 7 positions matching TRBD1. Germline V gives CDR1 SGDLS, CDR2 YYNGEE. After removal of 0 bases from V and 5 bases from J, the junction contained 7 bases not matched to a gene. CDR3 size: 16 residues. The CDR3 bases are TGTGCCAGCAGCGTAGGGGGACAGCAGGGGACCGGGGAGCTGTTTTTT. It codes for CASSVGGQQGTGELFF.

The rearrangement links TRBV4-3 to TRBJ1-2, with 8 bases matching TRBD1. Germline V lookup: CDR1 LGHNA, CDR2 YSLEER. The CDR3 spans 15 residues. Unmatched junction bases numbered 4, after V lost 4 bases and J lost 0 bases. The CDR3 reads CASSPDRGSNYGYTF. The CDR3, as DNA: TGCGCCAGCAGCCCAGACAGGGGCTCTAACTATGGCTACACCTTC.